The 15 T cell receptor beta chains listed next were all sequenced from one sample in a study of tumor-infiltrating lymphocytes in localized non-small cell lung cancer. This table comes from immunoSEQ multiplex PCR, and its TCRdb copy is limited to in-frame clones, with some not included. Here the sample spans around 16,000 clones, about three quarters being singletons. Sample: lung tumor tissue. The origin of the receptors is a human donor with non-small cell lung cancer.

V usage is TRBV11-1 and J usage is TRBJ2-7, with 10 bases fitting TRBD2. Per germline, CDR1 SGHAT and CDR2 FQDESV (reference sequence). The V segment lost 1 base and the J segment 3 bases; nucleotides outside the gene matches: 6. CDR3 size: 16 residues. DNA for the CDR3: TGTGCCAGCAGCTTAGACGGGGGGACTAGCGTCTACGAGCAGTACTTC. This codes for CASSLDGGTSVYEQYF. Variable domain in full (rest from reference TRBV11-1 and TRBJ2-7): EAEVAQSPRYKITEKSQAVAFWCDPISGHATLYWYRQILGQGPELLVQFQDESVVDDSQLPKDRFSAERLKGVDSTLKIQPAELGDSAMYLCASSLDGGTSVYEQYFGPGTRLTVT.

This chain uses TRBV29-1 with TRBJ2-4; D unresolved. The CDR3 runs to 12 residues. V was trimmed by 7 bases and J by 7 bases, leaving 14 bases between them. Germline lookup yields CDR1 SQVTM and CDR2 ANQGSEA. The CDR3 region has the DNA TGCAGCGGCCAGACTGTCTGGAACATTCAGTACTTC. The encoded protein is CSGQTVWNIQYF.

The chain combines TRBV18 with TRBJ2-3; D uncertain. V was trimmed by 6 bases and J by 0 bases, leaving 10 bases between them. CDR3 length equals 14 residues. Per germline, CDR1 KGHSH and CDR2 LQKENI. The CDR3 loop reads CASSWLFSTDTQYF. CDR3 nucleotide sequence: TGTGCCAGCTCCTGGCTCTTTAGCACAGATACGCAGTATTTT.

J is TRBJ1-4 and V is TRBV6-5, with 7 bases that match TRBD1. The V and J ends lost 8 bases and 8 bases, in that order; junction bases with no gene match: 8. Germline lookup yields CDR1 MNHEY and CDR2 SVGAGI. This CDR3 has 13 residues. The CDR3 loop reads CASRGQAGEKLFF. Here the CDR3 DNA reads TGTGCCAGCCGCGGACAGGCCGGGGAAAAACTGTTTTTT.

The chain links TRBV14 to TRBJ1-3, with D maybe TRBD1 (5 bases). The ends were cut back, 5 bases at V and 2 bases at J, with 7 bases in the middle. CDR3 length: 13 amino acids. Germline V CDR1 and CDR2: SGHDN, FVKESK. The CDR3 is CASSLGAGNTIYF. CDR3 coding DNA: TGTGCCAGCAGCTTAGGGGCTGGAAACACCATATATTTT. Combining the CDR3 with reference TRBV14 and TRBJ1-3 gives the whole variable domain EAGVTQFPSHSVIEKGQTVTLRCDPISGHDNLYWYRRVMGKEIKFLLHFVKESKQDESGMPNNRFLAERTGGTYSTLKVQPAELEDSGVYFCASSLGAGNTIYFGEGSWLTVV.

The chain employs TRBV4-1 and TRBJ1-1; D is uncertain. Germline-derived CDR1 and CDR2 are MGHRA and YSYEKL. The V gene lost 3 bases and the J gene lost 8 bases, with 16 bases spanning the gap. The CDR3 has 14 amino acids. The chain's CDR3 is CASSHQGLSGEAFF. As DNA, the CDR3 is TGCGCCAGCAGCCACCAAGGACTGAGCGGGGAAGCTTTCTTT.

The sample holds a few counts of this clone. The rearrangement uses TRBV6-4 and TRBJ1-2; 8 bases match TRBD1. CDR3 length equals 14 residues. Germline V CDR1 and CDR2: MRHNA, SNTAGT. With V trimmed by 0 bases and J by 6 bases, 3 bases remained unmatched. CDR3 region: CASSDSAGGDGYTF. In DNA, the CDR3 is TGTGCCAGCAGTGACTCGGCAGGGGGCGATGGCTACACCTTC.

The chain combines TRBV7-9 with TRBJ2-1, with D hard to call. The CDR3 loop spans 12 amino acids. CDR1 and CDR2 (germline): SEHNR, FQNEAQ (reference sequence). V gave up 6 bases and J gave up 12 bases, with 15 bases separating them. CDR3 coding DNA: TGTGCCAGCAGAATTAGTGAGGAGAGGCAGTTCTTC. It encodes CASRISEERQFF.

As DNA, the CDR3 is TGTGCCAGCAGCTTGGCGGGGGGAAACTCATATTGGTACGAGCAGTACTTC. It translates to CASSLAGGNSYWYEQYF. The chain is built from TRBV5-6 and TRBJ2-7; TRBD2 aligns across 7 bases. The CDR3 contains 17 residues. Trimming took 0 bases from V and 4 from J; bases not matched to a gene: 13. Per germline, CDR1 SGHDT and CDR2 YYEEEE.

The chain couples TRBV5-1 to TRBJ2-1; 11 bases fit TRBD2. V dropped 2 bases and J dropped 3; count of bases not matched to a gene: 7. Looked up from germline, CDR1 is SGHRS and CDR2 is YFSETQ. The CDR3 extends over 17 amino acids. The CDR3 sequence: CASSLKPGTSGYNEQFF. Here the CDR3 DNA reads TGCGCCAGCAGCTTAAAACCCGGGACTAGCGGCTACAATGAGCAGTTCTTC.

This clone appeared a few times. This rearrangement joins TRBV5-6 to TRBJ2-1; TRBD2 matches 13 bases. CDR1 is SGHDT, CDR2 YYEEEE, per germline. Trimming at V came to 2 bases and at J to 0 bases, leaving 8 bases not matched to a gene. The CDR3 length is 19 residues. CDR3 amino acids: CASSFFVRTSGSSYNEQFF. The CDR3 DNA sequence: TGTGCCAGCAGCTTTTTCGTCCGGACTAGCGGGAGCTCCTACAATGAGCAGTTCTTC.

This chain uses TRBV19 with TRBJ2-2; 9 bases agree with TRBD1. Looked up from germline, CDR1 is LNHDA and CDR2 is SQIVND (reference sequence). The CDR3 runs to 14 residues. The junction had 5 bases not matched to a gene; V was cut back by 5 bases and J by 7 bases. The CDR3 sequence: CASSWDREVGELFF. In DNA, the CDR3 is TGTGCCAGTAGTTGGGACAGGGAAGTCGGGGAGCTGTTTTTT.

This clone was seen a few times. The chain combines TRBV6-5 with TRBJ2-1; perhaps TRBD2 as D (5 bases). Germline-derived CDR1 and CDR2 are MNHEY and SVGAGI. With 6 bases removed from V and 4 bases from J, the gap between germline ends came to 16 bases. The CDR3 extends over 15 amino acids. Written as DNA, the CDR3 is TGTGCCAGCAGCCGGGAAGATAATAGGTACAATGAGCAGTTCTTC. It is translated as CASSREDNRYNEQFF.

The chain employs TRBV18 and TRBJ2-7; D is undetermined. The CDR3 spans 15 residues. With 4 bases removed from V and 1 base from J, the gap between germline ends came to 14 bases. CDR1 and CDR2 from the germline V gene are KGHSH and LQKENI. CDR3 DNA sequence: TGTGCCAGCTCACAAGCTCCGGGTCCTTCCTACGAGCAGTACTTC. Protein product: CASSQAPGPSYEQYF.

This clone is labeled as medium-sized. In nucleotides, the CDR3 is TGTGCCAGCAGTTTAAGTCTTAGTTACAGCTACGAGCAGTACTTC. This encodes CASSLSLSYSYEQYF. The chain recombines TRBV27 with TRBJ2-7, with D unresolved. Trimming stripped 2 bases from V and 3 bases from J, with 14 bases between. The germline gives CDR1 MNHEY, CDR2 SMNVEV (reference sequence). The CDR3 is 15 amino acids.